Below, one TCR beta chain is given with its context. Germline CDR1 and CDR2: GTSNPN and SVGIG (reference sequence). This CDR3 comprises 14 residues. V shed 2 bases and J 4 bases; nucleotides not matched to a gene: 4. Method: immunoSEQ multiplex PCR; TCRdb's copy keeps in-frame clones and lacks some. The top ten clones hold about 1.2% of a sample with around 200,000 clones, about 81% of them seen once. The source of the sample is a study of cytomegalovirus exposure and HLA in healthy donors. The TCR comes from a woman in her 30s in good health and CMV-seronegative. The sequenced material came from PBMCs. The chain couples TRBV30 to TRBJ1-5, with 8 bases identical to TRBD1. The CDR3 spells CAWSPTGGNQPQHF. The CDR3 bases are TGTGCCTGGAGTCCCACAGGGGGAAATCAGCCCCAGCATTTT.